The clone carrying this T cell receptor beta chain was counted at least ten times. This entry comes from a study of T cell repertoires in cytomegalovirus infection. TCRdb reanalysed the reads using MiXCR and keeps one entry per CDR3 protein. The data show 500,000 or so distinct CDR3 sequences, with approximately 17% seen just once and about 24% held by the top ten. The receptor was isolated from a human donor in good health (CMV status not recorded). Some clones in this sample may be carry-over from other donors' samples. Sequencing was done on a sample of CD8+ T cells from PBMCs.

DNA of the CDR3: TGTGCCAGCAGATCCGAGCGAGACAGGGTGACCGGGGAGCTGTTTTTT. Its translation: CASRSERDRVTGELFF. The V call is TRBV11-2, the J call TRBJ2-2, with 7 bases matching TRBD1. The CDR3 loop spans 16 amino acids. V shed 6 bases and J 5 bases; nucleotides not matched to a gene: 12. Germline V gene sequence: CDR1 SGHAT, CDR2 FQNNGV.